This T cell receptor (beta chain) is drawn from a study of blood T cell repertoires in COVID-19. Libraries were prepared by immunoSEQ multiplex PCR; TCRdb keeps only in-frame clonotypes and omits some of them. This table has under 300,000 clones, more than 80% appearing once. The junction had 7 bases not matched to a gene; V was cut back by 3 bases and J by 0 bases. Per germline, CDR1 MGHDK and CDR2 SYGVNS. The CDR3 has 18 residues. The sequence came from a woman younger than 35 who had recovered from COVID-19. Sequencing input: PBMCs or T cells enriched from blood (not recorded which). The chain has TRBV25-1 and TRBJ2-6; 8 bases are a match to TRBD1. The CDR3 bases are TGTGCCAGCAGTGAGTCCGGGACAGGAAGCTCTGGGGCCAACGTCCTGACTTTC. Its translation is CASSESGTGSSGANVLTF.